The entry that follows covers one T cell receptor beta chain sequence. The antigen is not known. The sample is drawn from a study of T-cell reconstitution after alpha-beta-depleted transplantation in children. Whole-study findings and limits: Elevated TCRbeta diversity at day 60 was traced, in some patients, to surviving recipient T cells and thymic progenitors. At the one-year point after transplant, T-cell counts and TCRbeta diversity were found to come mostly from T cells that had been newly produced. Reports say that about two months after transplant, the alpha-beta T cells came out of several hundred graft clones that had expanded.

Deletions cut 5 bases from V and 1 base from J, with 14 bases between. Germline assignment: CDR1 SSHAT and CDR2 FNYEAQ (reference sequence). The CDR3 has 16 residues. The library targeted TCRbeta and was prepared with unique molecular identifiers. TCRdb processed the PCR reads anew with MiXCR; each CDR3 protein has one entry. Among about 580,000 distinct CDR3 sequences, 23% were seen once, and the ten largest hold 13% to 15%. Source: PBMCs, mostly from graft donor cells, taken 360 days after TCRalphabeta/CD19-depleted stem cell transplant. V usage is TRBV7-7 and J usage is TRBJ2-2; D gene ambiguous. This TCR was recovered from a boy less than two years old who had a stem cell transplant for acute myeloid leukemia, so the T cells may come from the graft donor. CDR3 nucleotide sequence: TGTGCCAGCAGCCCAACCCGGACGGAGAACACCGGGGAGCTGTTTTTT. This gives the protein CASSPTRTENTGELFF.